Following are 24 T cell receptor beta chains from one sample sequenced in a study of CD8+CD57+ T cells in acquired aplastic anemia. Genomic DNA templated the TCR beta VDJ and CDR3 profiling. TCRdb re-analysed the reads in MiXCR, keeping a single row per CDR3 protein. The sample contains around 130,000 distinct CDR3 sequences, over 55% of which appear only once. Patients chosen for sequencing had shown CD8+CD57+ cell expansion by flow cytometry. Sequencing was carried out using sorted CD4+, CD8+, or CD8+CD57+ T cells (not recorded which) from PBMCs. The receptors come from a human donor with aplastic anemia.

The chain joins TRBV7-9 to TRBJ1-1, with D unclear. Germline CDR1 reads SEHNR; CDR2 reads FQNEAQ (reference sequence). V shed 3 bases and J shed 6 bases, with 14 bases lying between them. The CDR3 is 14 amino acids. CDR3 bases: TGTGCCAGCAGCTTTGGTAGGTCAGGACCTGAAGCTTTCTTT. This gives the protein CASSFGRSGPEAFF.

The J gene is TRBJ2-7, the V gene TRBV7-3, with no clear D. V lost 2 bases and J lost 2, with 16 bases in between. The length of the CDR3 is 16 residues. Germline V lookup: CDR1 SGHTA, CDR2 FQGTGA. The CDR3 sequence: CASSLVVGRVTYEQYF. CDR3 nucleotides: TGTGCCAGCAGCTTAGTGGTGGGTCGAGTAACCTACGAGCAGTACTTC.

This clonotype was detected many times. At one end, the junction sequence differs from germline, possibly due to a read error. V is TRBV7-9 and J is TRBJ1-4; D ambiguous. The germline gives CDR1 SEHNR, CDR2 FQNEAQ (reference sequence). This CDR3 contains 16 residues. The CDR3 is CASSIGASRANEKLFF. In nucleotides, the CDR3 is TGTGCTAGCAGTATCGGTGCTAGTCGGGCAAATGAAAAACTGTTTTTT.

This chain joins TRBV29-1 and TRBJ1-2, with TRBD1 identical over 8 bases. The CDR3 is made up of 16 amino acids. In germline, CDR1 is SQVTM, CDR2 ANQGSEA. The junction had 16 bases not matched to a gene; V was cut back by 3 bases and J by 7 bases. This chain's CDR3 is CSVDSADRVMLSGYTF. The CDR3 DNA reads TGCAGCGTTGACTCGGCGGACAGGGTTATGTTGAGTGGCTACACCTTC.

The rearrangement uses TRBV7-6 and TRBJ2-1; 16 bases are shared with TRBD2. The V gene end was trimmed by 2 bases and the J gene end by 10 bases; junction bases not matched to a gene: 5. Germline V gene data show CDR1 as SGHVS and CDR2 as FNYEAQ. The CDR3 contains 16 residues. The CDR3 nucleotides read TGTGCCAGCAGCTTAAGAGGGACTAGCGGGGGGGAAGAGCAGTTCTTC. It yields the protein CASSLRGTSGGEEQFF.

This chain uses TRBV20-1 with TRBJ1-2; the match to TRBD1 covers 7 bases. Germline assignment: CDR1 DFQATT and CDR2 SNEGSKA (reference sequence). Germline trimming cut 6 bases from V and 3 bases from J; bases unmatched to any gene: 10. The CDR3 is made up of 14 amino acids. This CDR3 is CSAPQGPTYYGYTF. DNA of the CDR3: TGCAGTGCCCCACAGGGGCCTACATACTATGGCTACACCTTC.

This clonotype was detected ten times or more. The chain has TRBV10-2 and TRBJ1-1, with D perhaps matching TRBD1 (5 bases). This CDR3 has 13 residues. Per germline, CDR1 WSHSY and CDR2 SAAADI. V lost 8 bases and J 1 base, leaving 11 bases between the germline ends. The CDR3 sequence: CASVRDGNTEAFF. In DNA form, the CDR3 reads TGCGCCAGCGTCCGGGACGGGAACACTGAAGCTTTCTTT.

The rearrangement uses TRBV10-3 and TRBJ2-3; weak D call: TRBD2 (6 bases). Trimming took off 10 bases at V and 0 bases at J, with 14 bases between the two ends. The CDR3 runs 14 residues. Per the germline V gene, CDR1 is ENHRY and CDR2 is SYGVKD. The CDR3 DNA follows: TGTGCCAGCACTGAGCGGGCCAGCACAGATACGCAGTATTTT. Protein product: CASTERASTDTQYF.

The V call is TRBV7-2, the J call TRBJ2-1; TRBD2 might be the D (6 bases). Trimming removed 0 bases at V and 2 bases at J, with 11 bases between. Per germline, CDR1 SGHTA and CDR2 FQGNSA. This CDR3 is built from 16 residues. This CDR3 is CASSLAFSGTYNEQFF. CDR3 in DNA: TGTGCCAGCAGCTTAGCGTTTAGCGGAACCTACAATGAGCAGTTCTTC. Using reference TRBV7-2 and TRBJ2-1 for the parts outside the CDR3, the full variable domain is GAGVSQSPSNKVTEKGKDVELRCDPISGHTALYWYRQSLGQGLEFLIYFQGNSAPDKSGLPSDRFSAERTGGSVSTLTIQRTQQEDSAVYLCASSLAFSGTYNEQFFGPGTRLTVL.

This chain joins TRBV9 and TRBJ1-1; D is uncertain. CDR3 size: 15 residues. The V gene lost 0 bases and the J gene lost 4 bases, with 13 bases spanning the gap. Germline V gene sequence: CDR1 SGDLS, CDR2 YYNGEE. CDR3 sequence reads: CASSVAPFDVTEAFF. The CDR3, as DNA: TGTGCCAGCAGCGTAGCTCCTTTTGATGTCACTGAAGCTTTCTTT. The variable domain in full, with the rest retrieved from reference TRBV9 and TRBJ1-1, is DSGVTQTPKHLITATGQRVTLRCSPRSGDLSVYWYQQSLDQGLQFLIQYYNGEERAKGNILERFSAQQFPDLHSELNLSSLELGDSALYFCASSVAPFDVTEAFFGQGTRLTVV.

On this clonotype itself: A read error is possible here, since a much larger clone lies one base away. V and J are TRBV3-1 and TRBJ2-7; D call uncertain. The germline gives CDR1 LGHDT, CDR2 YNNKEL (reference sequence). The CDR3 loop spans 13 amino acids. The germline V and J ends were trimmed by 7 bases and 0 bases, with 10 bases remaining between them. The CDR3 protein is CASNLVSSYEQYF. The CDR3 region has the DNA TGTGCCAGCAACCTCGTGAGCTCCTACGAGCAGTACTTC.

This clonotype was observed many times. This rearrangement joins TRBV24-1 to TRBJ1-1; D unresolved. The length of the CDR3 is 13 residues. Deletions cut 3 bases from V and 1 base from J, with 5 bases between. In germline, CDR1 is KGHDR, CDR2 SFDVKD. CDR3 in amino acids: CATSDRGNTEAFF. The CDR3 coding sequence is TGTGCCACCAGTGATCGGGGGAACACTGAAGCTTTCTTT.

This clonotype was recorded many times. CDR3 protein: CSAFGGLGLAAQRTQYF. The CDR3 bases are TGCAGTGCGTTTGGAGGACTTGGACTAGCAGCCCAACGAACGCAGTATTTT. The chain uses TRBV20-1 and TRBJ2-3; 8 bases agree with TRBD2. Germline V gives CDR1 DFQATT, CDR2 SNEGSKA (reference sequence). V shed 6 bases, J shed 9 bases, and the junction held 23 bases outside the gene matches. This CDR3 is built from 17 residues.

This chain joins TRBV24-1 and TRBJ2-3; TRBD1 agrees at 7 bases. This CDR3 has 16 residues. CDR1 KGHDR and CDR2 SFDVKD come from the germline V gene. With 5 bases clipped from V and 3 bases from J, the junction kept 10 bases outside the gene matches. The CDR3, as DNA: TGTGCCACCAGTGCGAGACAGGGCCTGGGTACAGATACGCAGTATTTT. Protein: CATSARQGLGTDTQYF.

V gene TRBV7-3 combines with J gene TRBJ1-6; no firm D call. Trimming shortened V by 5 bases and J by 5 bases, and 13 bases separated the two germline ends. This CDR3 is 15 amino acids long. From germline, CDR1 is SGHTA and CDR2 FQGTGA. CDR3 sequence: CASSLPPDNNSPLHF. CDR3 coding DNA: TGTGCCAGCAGCCTCCCGCCGGATAATAATTCACCCCTCCACTTT.

At least ten counts were recorded for this clonotype. The V call is TRBV10-3, the J call TRBJ1-1; D is ambiguous. The germline V gene encodes CDR1 ENHRY and CDR2 SYGVKD. Deletions cut 7 bases from V and 0 bases from J, with 9 bases between. The CDR3 is made up of 13 amino acids. For the CDR3, the DNA is TGTGCCATCACCGAATTGATGAACACTGAAGCTTTCTTT. Its translation is CAITELMNTEAFF.

As DNA, the CDR3 is TGTGCCAGCAACGAAAGGACAGAGACCCAGTACTTC. It translates to CASNERTETQYF. The chain joins TRBV3-1 to TRBJ2-5, with D hard to call. CDR3 length: 12 residues. Trimming cost V 7 bases and J 4 bases, with 10 bases left between them. CDR1 is LGHDT, CDR2 YNNKEL, per germline (reference sequence).

At least ten counts were recorded for this clonotype. The V call is TRBV19, the J call TRBJ2-1; 7 positions agree with TRBD2. With 11 bases clipped from V and 4 bases from J, the junction kept 17 bases outside the gene matches. The germline V gene encodes CDR1 LNHDA and CDR2 SQIVND (reference sequence). The CDR3 loop spans 16 amino acids. The CDR3 DNA is TGTGCCTCTTATCCCAGTGGACTAGATCTTTACAATGAGCAGTTCTTC. It translates to CASYPSGLDLYNEQFF.

This CDR3 is CSAWDGYSGANVLTF. The CDR3 region has the DNA TGCAGTGCCTGGGACGGCTACTCTGGGGCCAACGTCCTGACTTTC. J is TRBJ2-6 and V is TRBV20-1; the D call may be TRBD1 or TRBD2 (5 bases each). The CDR3 runs to 15 residues. CDR1 and CDR2 from the germline V gene are DFQATT and SNEGSKA (reference sequence). The V end lost 6 bases, the J end lost 0 bases, and 12 bases lay between the germline ends.

At least ten counts were recorded for this clonotype. The chain couples TRBV5-1 to TRBJ2-7, with 9 nucleotides matching TRBD1. V trimming: 2 bases; J trimming: 5 bases; junction bases outside the gene matches: 5. The germline gives CDR1 SGHRS, CDR2 YFSETQ. The CDR3 consists of 14 residues. The CDR3 bases are TGCGCCAGCAGCTTCCGGGACAGGGACCACGAGCAGTACTTC. This sequence encodes CASSFRDRDHEQYF.

Only one count was recorded for this clonotype. The V and J genes are TRBV2 and TRBJ2-2; possible D gene TRBD1, 5 bases. V shed 10 bases and J shed 2 bases, with 8 bases lying between them. Germline CDR1 and CDR2: SNHLY and FYNNEI. The CDR3 is made up of 12 amino acids. The CDR3 loop is CAKQVNTGELFF. CDR3 DNA: TGTGCCAAACAGGTTAACACCGGGGAGCTGTTTTTT.

The chain couples TRBV19 to TRBJ1-1, with 7 bases fitting TRBD1. CDR1 and CDR2 (germline): LNHDA, SQIVND (reference sequence). The trim removed 5 bases at V and 4 bases at J, leaving 7 bases unmatched. The CDR3 is made up of 14 amino acids. The CDR3 DNA is TGTGCCAGTAGTGACCGGACAGGACGCACTGAAGCTTTCTTT. Amino acids: CASSDRTGRTEAFF.

This clonotype was seen at least ten times. J is TRBJ2-7 and V is TRBV19, with D possibly called TRBD1 or TRBD2 (5 bases each). The CDR3 has 11 amino acids. Trimming removed 8 bases at V and 8 bases at J, with 13 bases between. The germline CDR1 and CDR2 sequences are LNHDA and SQIVND (reference sequence). The CDR3 here is CASRGDTQQYF. CDR3 DNA: TGTGCCAGTCGAGGGGATACCCAGCAGTACTTC.

This clonotype came up many times. The J gene is TRBJ2-1, the V gene TRBV25-1; D is unresolved. The CDR3 is 12 residues long. V was clipped by 1 base and J by 6 bases, with 4 bases between them. Germline CDR1 MGHDK, CDR2 SYGVNS. Here the CDR3 reads CASSELGNEQFF. Written as DNA, the CDR3 is TGTGCCAGCAGTGAATTGGGCAATGAGCAGTTCTTC.